Below, 3 T cell receptor beta chains from the same sample are listed, as sequenced in a study of human T cells and chemical hapten exposure. Time point indicated: pre-sensitization, week 0. Sample treatment: therapeutic diphenylcyclopropenone sensitization with weekly scalp DPC. TCRdb analysed the RACE reads with MiXCR anew, one entry per CDR3 protein. The table includes over 300,000 distinct CDR3 sequences, 4.5% to 6% detected once. The sequencing used whole blood, collected in connection with sensitization to the hapten diphenylcyclopropenone (DPC). The origin of the receptors is a woman between 45 and 60 years old with alopecia areata. Some clones in this sample may be carry-over from other donors' samples.

This clonotype was observed many times. The V call is TRBV12-3 or TRBV12-4, the J call TRBJ2-2; unclear D gene. The CDR3 totals 13 residues. The V end was cut by 6 bases, the J end by 5 bases, with 10 bases between. The CDR3 sequence: CASSPLGTGELFF. CDR3 nucleotide sequence: TGTGCCAGCAGCCCACTGGGGACCGGGGAGCTGTTTTTT.

The V gene is TRBV9, the J gene TRBJ2-3, with TRBD2 identical over 14 bases. This CDR3 has 17 amino acids. The trim removed 3 bases at V and 5 bases at J, leaving 8 bases unmatched. Germline CDR1 reads SGDLS; CDR2 reads YYNGEE. CDR3 region: CASSGGLAGGRIDTQYF. The CDR3 DNA reads TGTGCCAGCAGCGGCGGACTAGCGGGGGGCCGGATAGATACGCAGTATTTT.

In this sample, this clonotype turned up many times. CDR3 nucleotide sequence: TGTGCCACCAGTGAATTTGTTGGGGGCAGCACAGATACGCAGTATTTT. It codes for CATSEFVGGSTDTQYF. The rearrangement joins TRBV24-1 to TRBJ2-3; TRBD1 might be the D (6 bases). The CDR3 is made up of 16 amino acids. Germline CDR1 and CDR2: KGHDR and SFDVKD. V lost 4 bases to trimming and J lost 0 bases, with 13 bases between them.